This paragraph covers one T cell receptor (beta chain) sequence. This record comes from a study of T cell changes during pregnancy in multiple sclerosis. Profiled with immunoSEQ multiplex PCR; TCRdb holds only in-frame clones, not every one. The repertoire has about 38,000 clones, around 92% of them found once; the top ten carry 12%. V lost 5 bases and J 3 bases, leaving 16 bases between the germline ends. The CDR3 has 15 residues. Germline assignment: CDR1 MNHEY and CDR2 SVGAGI. This chain links TRBV6-5 with TRBJ1-1, with unresolved D. The TCR comes from a female donor with multiple sclerosis, enrolled in a pregnancy study. The source material was CD8+ T cells from peripheral blood mononuclear cells, sampled after pregnancy. CDR3 coding DNA: TGTGCCAGCAGTCCCCAATTACTAGTATACACTGAAGCTTTCTTT. Amino acid sequence: CASSPQLLVYTEAFF.